This passage covers 30 T cell receptor beta chains from one sample sequenced in a study of shared clonotypes between healthy human individuals. Some clones are missing from TCRdb's copy, which holds only in-frame ones; the method was immunoSEQ multiplex PCR. The sample has some 530,000 clones, approximately 80% seen once. The sequenced sample was PBMCs. Receptor source: a woman aged 40 to 50 in good health. Some clones in this sample may be carry-over from other donors' samples.

This clone has only one observation. The chain combines TRBV15 with TRBJ1-4; TRBD1 agrees at 7 bases. Germline lookup yields CDR1 LNHNV and CDR2 YYDKDF (reference sequence). CDR3 length equals 15 residues. Germline trimming cut 0 bases from V and 6 bases from J; bases unmatched to any gene: 4. CDR3: CATSRDRGEYEKLFF. CDR3 in DNA: TGTGCCACCAGCAGAGACAGGGGGGAGTATGAAAAACTGTTTTTT.

The rearrangement uses TRBV28 and TRBJ1-1, with D possibly TRBD1 on 5 matching bases. V lost 4 bases to trimming and J lost 0 bases, with 12 bases between them. The CDR3 totals 15 residues. The germline CDR1 and CDR2 sequences are MDHEN and SYDVKM. CDR3 in amino acids: CASSSDDSMNTEAFF. The CDR3 DNA reads TGTGCCAGCAGTTCCGATGACAGCATGAACACTGAAGCTTTCTTT.

The CDR3 bases are TGTGCCAGCTCACCACCGTGGAACAGGGGATCCACCGGGGAGCTGTTTTTT. This gives the protein CASSPPWNRGSTGELFF. The chain recombines TRBV18 with TRBJ2-2; 7 bases agree with TRBD1. CDR3 length: 17 amino acids. Germline CDR1 reads KGHSH; CDR2 reads LQKENI. V shed 0 bases, J shed 4 bases, and the junction held 8 bases outside the gene matches.

This chain uses TRBV5-1 with TRBJ2-3, with TRBD2 matching 7 bases. CDR3 size: 15 residues. V dropped 7 bases and J dropped 3; count of bases not matched to a gene: 11. Germline V lookup: CDR1 SGHRS, CDR2 YFSETQ. CDR3 protein: CASGLGGSFTDTQYF. The CDR3 nucleotides read TGCGCCAGCGGCCTTGGCGGGAGCTTTACAGATACGCAGTATTTT.

With respect to this clone: This may arise from a read error, as a much more abundant clone is one base away. Distinct nucleotide sequences in the sample also encode this CDR3. The rearrangement uses TRBV5-1 and TRBJ1-1; tentatively, D is TRBD1 (5 bases). The CDR3 totals 15 residues. Looked up from germline, CDR1 is SGHRS and CDR2 is YFSETQ. DNA of the CDR3: TGCGCCAGCAGCTTGGGTCCCAGGGAGAACACCGAAGCTTTCTTT. It translates to CASSLGPRENTEAFF.

This clone was counted only a few times. The CDR3 bases are TGTGCCTGGAGTGTACTCGGGAGGGACACCGGGGAGCTGTTTTTT. Amino acid sequence: CAWSVLGRDTGELFF. This sequence joins TRBV30 and TRBJ2-2, with 8 nucleotides matching TRBD2. The CDR3 contains 15 residues. With V trimmed by 0 bases and J by 3 bases, 3 bases remained unmatched. In germline, CDR1 is GTSNPN, CDR2 SVGIG (reference sequence). Variable domain in full (rest from reference TRBV30 and TRBJ2-2): SQTIHQWPATLVQPVGSPLSLECTVEGTSNPNLYWYRQAAGRGLQLLFYSVGIGQISSEVPQNLSASRPQDRQFILSSKKLLLSDSGFYLCAWSVLGRDTGELFFGEGSRLTVL.

The table lists this clone with a count of one. The chain carries TRBV10-3 and TRBJ2-5; 9 bases line up with TRBD1. Looked up from germline, CDR1 is ENHRY and CDR2 is SYGVKD. V lost 9 bases, J lost 5 bases, and 1 base stayed unmatched. This CDR3 is built from 11 residues. The CDR3 loop is CAIGQGETQYF. The CDR3 nucleotides read TGTGCCATTGGACAGGGGGAGACCCAGTACTTC.

The gene calls are TRBV15 and TRBJ2-1; the D gene is possibly TRBD2 (5 bases). This CDR3 comprises 17 residues. Germline CDR1 reads LNHNV; CDR2 reads YYDKDF (reference sequence). The V and J ends lost 0 bases and 3 bases respectively, with 15 bases between them. The CDR3 reads CATSRDPNSGLYNEQFF. In nucleotides, the CDR3 is TGTGCCACCAGCAGAGACCCTAACAGCGGTCTCTACAATGAGCAGTTCTTC.

This chain joins TRBV9 and TRBJ2-1; 9 nucleotides agree with TRBD2. This CDR3 has 17 residues. Germline-derived CDR1 and CDR2 are SGDLS and YYNGEE. V was clipped by 4 bases and J by 0 bases; unmatched bases: 8. Here the CDR3 DNA reads TGTGCCAGCAGCAGGGCGGCGGGAGGGAGCTCCTACAATGAGCAGTTCTTC. It is translated as CASSRAAGGSSYNEQFF.

This clone was recorded once. The chain employs TRBV10-3 and TRBJ2-5; TRBD1 is a possible D gene (6 bases). The length of the CDR3 is 14 residues. Looked up from germline, CDR1 is ENHRY and CDR2 is SYGVKD. Trimming pared 3 bases from V and 2 bases from J, leaving 10 bases between. DNA for the CDR3: TGTGCCATCAGTGATAGAGGGGGTCAAGAGACCCAGTACTTC. This encodes CAISDRGGQETQYF.

The chain carries TRBV5-6 and TRBJ2-7; D assignment may be TRBD1 or TRBD2 (5 bases each). The V gene's germline CDR1 is SGHDT and CDR2 YYEEEE. The V gene lost 3 bases and the J gene lost 4 bases, with 26 bases spanning the gap. CDR3 length: 18 residues. For the CDR3, the DNA is TGTGCCAGCAGCTCGGAGACATTCCGGGACCCCACCGTATACGAGCAGTACTTC. Its protein is CASSSETFRDPTVYEQYF.

The chain couples TRBV5-1 to TRBJ2-1, with D maybe TRBD1 (5 bases). CDR1 and CDR2 (germline): SGHRS, YFSETQ. The CDR3 is 14 residues long. V dropped 0 bases and J dropped 6 bases, with 10 bases sitting between them. The CDR3: CASSLVPGSNEQFF. The DNA for the CDR3 is TGCGCCAGCAGCTTGGTCCCAGGGTCCAATGAGCAGTTCTTC.

The genes are TRBV28 and TRBJ2-7; D perhaps matches TRBD2 (6 bases). Trimming left V 7 bases short and J 6 bases short, with 19 bases between. Germline loops: CDR1 MDHEN, CDR2 SYDVKM. CDR3 size: 14 residues. The CDR3 here is CASNPVRRAGEQYF. CDR3 DNA: TGTGCCAGCAACCCCGTTAGGAGGGCCGGCGAGCAGTACTTC.

This clone is a singleton in its sample. The V and J genes are TRBV28 and TRBJ1-1; D not certain. This CDR3 region has 15 residues. Germline CDR1 reads MDHEN; CDR2 reads SYDVKM. V was pared by 6 bases and J by 6 bases, with 20 bases between. The CDR3 reads CASSPTSEFGAEAFF. Here the CDR3 DNA reads TGTGCCAGCAGCCCAACGTCAGAATTCGGCGCTGAAGCTTTCTTT.

The chain is built from TRBV7-7 and TRBJ1-4; maybe TRBD1 (5 bases). V was clipped by 2 bases and J by 4 bases, with 11 bases between them. The germline V gene encodes CDR1 SSHAT and CDR2 FNYEAQ (reference sequence). CDR3 length: 15 amino acids. The CDR3, as DNA: TGTGCCAGCAGCTTATCGTGGGGGGATAATGAAAAACTGTTTTTT. Protein product: CASSLSWGDNEKLFF.

V usage is TRBV29-1 and J usage is TRBJ2-6; D unresolved. The germline CDR1 and CDR2 sequences are SQVTM and ANQGSEA. The CDR3 length is 13 residues. Trimming removed 6 bases from V and 0 bases from J, with 6 bases in between. The CDR3 DNA sequence: TGCAGCGTGCACTTCTCTGGGGCCAACGTCCTGACTTTC. This codes for CSVHFSGANVLTF.

CDR3 region: CASSDGTRGDGGLDEQYF. CDR3 coding DNA: TGCGCCAGCAGCGACGGGACACGGGGTGATGGGGGGTTAGATGAGCAGTACTTC. V usage is TRBV5-1 and J usage is TRBJ2-7; D assignment may be TRBD1 or TRBD2 (6 bases each). V was pared by 4 bases and J by 7 bases, with 30 bases between. The germline V gene encodes CDR1 SGHRS and CDR2 YFSETQ. The CDR3 totals 18 residues.

The chain combines TRBV19 with TRBJ2-1; maybe TRBD1 (6 bases). The CDR3 has 16 amino acids. Trimming took 5 bases from V and 0 from J, leaving 14 bases between them. CDR1 is LNHDA and CDR2 is SQIVND in the germline V gene (reference sequence). CDR3 nucleotide sequence: TGTGCCAGTAGTTTTTCAGGGGCCCTCTCCTACAATGAGCAGTTCTTC. Protein sequence: CASSFSGALSYNEQFF. Full variable domain (missing parts from reference TRBV19 and TRBJ2-1): DGGITQSPKYLFRKEGQNVTLSCEQNLNHDAMYWYRQDPGQGLRLIYYSQIVNDFQKGDIAEGYSVSREKKESFPLTVTSAQKNPTAFYLCASSFSGALSYNEQFFGPGTRLTVL.

The chain recombines TRBV18 with TRBJ1-2, with D possibly TRBD1 on 5 matching bases. V gave up 6 bases and J gave up 0 bases, with 17 bases separating them. The CDR3 is 16 residues long. The germline gives CDR1 KGHSH, CDR2 LQKENI. CDR3 loop: CASSRTGQSPNYGYTF. The CDR3 region has the DNA TGTGCCAGCTCGCGAACGGGGCAGAGCCCTAACTATGGCTACACCTTC.

The rearrangement links TRBV10-2 to TRBJ2-7; no clear D gene. From germline, CDR1 is WSHSY and CDR2 SAAADI. V was shortened by 6 bases and J by 2 bases, with 11 bases between the two germline ends. The length of the CDR3 is 13 residues. CDR3 sequence: CASRGSGAYEQYF. The CDR3 DNA reads TGCGCCAGCAGGGGATCGGGTGCCTACGAGCAGTACTTC.

The chain combines TRBV7-6 with TRBJ2-1; TRBD2 aligns across 9 bases. J was trimmed by 8 bases and V by 5 bases; bases with no gene match: 13. The CDR3 has 16 residues. CDR1 SGHVS and CDR2 FNYEAQ come from the germline V gene. The CDR3 loop reads CASSGIPGLAIDEQFF. CDR3 nucleotide sequence: TGTGCCAGCAGCGGAATCCCGGGACTAGCTATAGATGAGCAGTTCTTC.

V is TRBV18 and J is TRBJ1-2; 7 bases match TRBD1. From germline, CDR1 is KGHSH and CDR2 LQKENI. Trimming removed 6 bases from V and 8 bases from J; junction bases left unmatched: 9. The CDR3 is made up of 13 amino acids. CDR3 in DNA: TGTGCCAGCTCCCACGGGACAGACGGAGGCTACACCTTC. Its translation: CASSHGTDGGYTF.

This sequence joins TRBV30 and TRBJ1-1; D gene uncertain. The CDR3 is 13 amino acids. From germline, CDR1 is GTSNPN and CDR2 SVGIG (reference sequence). Trimming shortened V by 4 bases and J by 3 bases, and 12 bases separated the two germline ends. CDR3 sequence reads: CAWTRERDTEAFF. CDR3 coding DNA: TGTGCCTGGACGCGGGAACGGGACACTGAAGCTTTCTTT.

The V and J genes are TRBV2 and TRBJ2-7; 9 nucleotides match TRBD1. With 7 bases clipped from V and 5 bases from J, the junction kept 12 bases outside the gene matches. CDR3 length: 15 residues. From germline, CDR1 is SNHLY and CDR2 FYNNEI. The CDR3 loop is CASNREIQGANEQYF. Written as DNA, the CDR3 is TGTGCCAGCAACCGGGAGATACAGGGGGCGAACGAGCAGTACTTC.

V usage is TRBV28 and J usage is TRBJ1-2, with a possible D match to TRBD1 (5 bases). Germline V CDR1 and CDR2: MDHEN, SYDVKM. Trimming took 5 bases from V and 5 from J, leaving 21 bases between them. CDR3 size: 16 residues. The CDR3 region is CASSPRGGRPIYGYTF. CDR3 in DNA: TGTGCCAGCAGTCCCCGGGGGGGGAGGCCAATATATGGCTACACCTTC.

This clone has at least ten counts. The DNA of the CDR3 is TGCGCCAGCAGTGAGTGGCTAGCGGACTACAATGAGCAGTTCTTC. Its translation: CASSEWLADYNEQFF. The chain links TRBV10-2 to TRBJ2-1, with 7 bases matching TRBD2. Trimming at V came to 1 base and at J to 3 bases, leaving 3 bases not matched to a gene. Germline V gene data show CDR1 as WSHSY and CDR2 as SAAADI. The CDR3 totals 15 residues.

J is TRBJ2-7 and V is TRBV9; tentative D call: TRBD1 (7 bases). The CDR3 covers 16 residues. The V and J ends lost 0 bases and 0 bases respectively, with 13 bases between them. CDR1 and CDR2 from the germline V gene are SGDLS and YYNGEE. CDR3 DNA sequence: TGTGCCAGCAGCGTAGAGGGGGGACAGAACTCCTACGAGCAGTACTTC. It translates to CASSVEGGQNSYEQYF.

The chain carries TRBV13 and TRBJ1-6; D is undetermined. This CDR3 has 13 residues. CDR1 and CDR2 (germline): PRHDT, FYEKMQ (reference sequence). Trimming removed 4 bases at V and 8 bases at J, with 9 bases between. CDR3 sequence: CASSSARDSPLHF. For the CDR3, the DNA is TGTGCCAGCAGCTCAGCTAGGGATTCACCCCTCCACTTT.

The V call is TRBV7-9, the J call TRBJ2-7; D is undetermined. Trimming removed 2 bases from V and 4 bases from J, with 18 bases in between. The CDR3 consists of 16 residues. CDR1 and CDR2 (germline): SEHNR, FQNEAQ (reference sequence). For the CDR3, the DNA is TGTGCCAGCAGCTTAATTTCGGGCGGCCCTTTTTACGAGCAGTACTTC. It specifies CASSLISGGPFYEQYF.

The V call is TRBV27, the J call TRBJ2-5; D perhaps matches TRBD1 (5 bases). Trimming removed 2 bases from V and 5 bases from J, with 12 bases in between. Germline V lookup: CDR1 MNHEY, CDR2 SMNVEV (reference sequence). This CDR3 has 14 amino acids. Here the CDR3 reads CASSLTRAGETQYF. In DNA, the CDR3 is TGTGCCAGCAGTTTAACCAGGGCCGGGGAGACCCAGTACTTC.